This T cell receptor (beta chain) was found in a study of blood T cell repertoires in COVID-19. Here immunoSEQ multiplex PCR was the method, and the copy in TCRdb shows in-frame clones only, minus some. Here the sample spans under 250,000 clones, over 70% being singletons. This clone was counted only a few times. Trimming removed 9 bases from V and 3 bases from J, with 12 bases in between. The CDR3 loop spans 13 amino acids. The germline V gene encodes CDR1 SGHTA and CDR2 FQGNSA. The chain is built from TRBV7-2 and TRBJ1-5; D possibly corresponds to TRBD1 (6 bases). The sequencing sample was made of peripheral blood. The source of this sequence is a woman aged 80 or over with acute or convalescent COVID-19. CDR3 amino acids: CASMPGVNQPQHF. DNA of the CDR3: TGTGCCAGTATGCCAGGGGTCAATCAGCCCCAGCATTTT.